The present T cell receptor (beta chain) was sequenced within a study of cytomegalovirus exposure and HLA in healthy donors. Vbeta (60) and Jbeta (13) primers were used in the PCR. The repertoire was sequenced with immunoSEQ multiplex PCR; TCRdb's copy has only in-frame clones and lacks some. Seen here are approximately 170,000 clones, roughly 79% observed once, and the top ten hold roughly 9.7%. Germline V gene sequence: CDR1 SGHRS, CDR2 YFSETQ. Trimming removed 2 bases from V and 2 bases from J; junction bases left unmatched: 1. This CDR3 is built from 13 residues. This clone was found once. The specimen sequenced was PBMCs. V usage is TRBV5-1 and J usage is TRBJ2-7; 7 nucleotides align to TRBD1. This TCR was recovered from a man younger than 35 in good health and CMV-seropositive. The CDR3 protein is CASSFGQAYEQYF. CDR3 nucleotides: TGCGCCAGCAGCTTCGGACAGGCCTACGAGCAGTACTTC.